Below, 6 T cell receptor beta chains from the same sample are listed, as sequenced in a study of T cells in Graves' hyperthyroidism and ophthalmopathy. Amplification yielded TCR beta CDR3 regions, with RNA transcripts as the source. The TCR CDR3 first-round RT-PCR relied on the HTBI primer set. TCRdb fed the multiplex PCR reads into MiXCR, producing one record per CDR3 protein. The sample lists over 250,000 distinct CDR3 sequences; 15% to 20% were seen once. The sample comprised blood. Every receptor here comes from an older woman with Graves' ophthalmopathy.

In this sample, this clonotype turned up many times. The genes are TRBV6-1 and TRBJ2-5; D is ambiguous. The V gene lost 8 bases and the J gene lost 10 bases, with 17 bases spanning the gap. There are 12 residues in the CDR3. Germline CDR1 reads MNHNS; CDR2 reads SASEGT. The CDR3 here is CASGEVYLGQYF. The DNA for the CDR3 is TGTGCCAGCGGGGAAGTCTACCTCGGCCAGTACTTC.

This clonotype was counted ten times or more. This sequence joins TRBV7-9 and TRBJ1-4; D remains ambiguous. Germline-derived CDR1 and CDR2 are SEHNR and FQNEAQ (reference sequence). V was trimmed by 2 bases and J by 7 bases, leaving 8 bases between them. CDR3 length: 13 residues. The CDR3 bases are TGTGCCAGCAGCTTAATGGGTGGTGAAAAACTGTTTTTT. Residues: CASSLMGGEKLFF. Full variable domain (rest looked up from reference TRBV7-9 and TRBJ1-4): DTGVSQNPRHKITKRGQNVTFRCDPISEHNRLYWYRQTLGQGPEFLTYFQNEAQLEKSRLLSDRFSAERPKGSFSTLEIQRTEQGDSAMYLCASSLMGGEKLFFGSGTQLSVL.

This chain connects TRBV30 to TRBJ2-7; 10 bases line up with TRBD2. This CDR3 contains 13 residues. CDR1 GTSNPN and CDR2 SVGIG come from the germline V gene (reference sequence). V shed 7 bases, J shed 4 bases, and the junction held 7 bases outside the gene matches. The CDR3 nucleotides are TGTGCCTCCCTCTCTAGCGGGAGATACGAGCAGTACTTC. Its translation: CASLSSGRYEQYF.

To note about this clonotype: A much larger clone is a single base away; this may be a read error. V and J are TRBV12-3 or TRBV12-4 and TRBJ1-2; no reliable D call. The CDR3 spans 17 residues. Trimming shortened V by 2 bases and J by 6 bases, and 22 bases separated the two germline ends. CDR3 amino acids: CASSLSAGRAVADGYTF. The CDR3 DNA is TGTGCCAGCAGTTTAAGCGCGGGGAGGGCAGTTGCCGATGGCTACACCTTC.

Many counts were recorded for this clonotype. This CDR3 reads CASSSIGTGLRFGEKLFF. In nucleotides, the CDR3 is TGTGCCAGCAGTTCCATTGGGACAGGGCTTCGATTCGGTGAAAAACTGTTTTTT. The chain combines TRBV28 with TRBJ1-4; 9 bases are a match to TRBD1. Germline CDR1 is MDHEN and CDR2 is SYDVKM. Unmatched junction bases numbered 16, after V lost 4 bases and J lost 7 bases. CDR3 size: 18 residues. Supplemented by reference TRBV28 and TRBJ1-4, the full variable domain reads DVKVTQSSRYLVKRTGEKVFLECVQDMDHENMFWYRQDPGLGLRLIYFSYDVKMKEKGDIPEGYSVSREKKERFSLILESASTNQTSMYLCASSSIGTGLRFGEKLFFGSGTQLSVL.

This clonotype was recorded at least ten times. V gene TRBV2 combines with J gene TRBJ1-5; D is unclear. With 4 bases removed from V and 0 bases from J, the gap between germline ends came to 4 bases. Germline V gives CDR1 SNHLY, CDR2 FYNNEI. CDR3 length: 13 residues. CDR3 in amino acids: CASSGHSNQPQHF. In DNA, the CDR3 is TGTGCCAGCAGTGGGCATAGCAATCAGCCCCAGCATTTT.